This TCR beta chain was retrieved from a study of control samples from healthy donors and cancer patients. The table came from immunoSEQ multiplex PCR; TCRdb's copy has only in-frame clones and leaves some out. The table includes over 120,000 clones, around 92% detected once. Germline values: CDR1 SGHVS, CDR2 FQNEAQ. Trimming took 3 bases from V and 6 from J, leaving 12 bases between them. The CDR3 is 13 residues long. The chain combines TRBV7-8 with TRBJ2-7, with D perhaps TRBD1 (5 bases). The TCR sequence derives from a man younger than 40 in good health. The source material was blood. CDR3 residues: CASSFREFSEQYF. The CDR3 nucleotides are TGTGCCAGCAGCTTCAGGGAATTCAGCGAGCAGTACTTC.